Given below is one T cell receptor beta chain in context. Antigen unknown. TCRdb fed the 5' RACE reads into MiXCR, producing one record per CDR3 protein. The top ten hold around 9% of the sample, which has around 450,000 distinct CDR3 sequences, 24% seen once. The data derive from a study of T-cell memory formation after mild COVID-19. Study outcomes and limitations: Several responding clones turned up in pre-infection memory, indicating that cross-reactive memory may have taken part.

The germline gives CDR1 SGHAT, CDR2 FQDESV (reference sequence). The CDR3 covers 16 residues. The V end lost 3 bases, the J end lost 1 base, and 15 bases lay between the germline ends. This sequence joins TRBV11-1 and TRBJ1-1; D perhaps matches TRBD1 (6 bases). Sequencing input: PBMCs or a T cell subset sorted from them (not recorded which). The TCR sequence derives from an adult woman who had mild COVID-19 (a few samples of this study predate the infection). Cell type and time point are not known. The CDR3 loop is CASSFFQGTRNTEAFF. The CDR3 DNA reads TGTGCCAGCAGCTTTTTTCAGGGGACCAGGAACACTGAAGCTTTCTTT.